One and the same sample provided the 9 T cell receptor beta chains below, sequenced in a study of cytomegalovirus exposure and HLA in healthy donors. PCR primers comprised 60 Vbeta and 13 Jbeta primers. Assay used: immunoSEQ multiplex PCR; TCRdb lists only in-frame clones, some missing. The sample lists about 190,000 clones, around 85% occurring once. Sample: PBMCs. The receptors were gathered from a middle-aged man in good health and CMV-seronegative.

J is TRBJ1-2 and V is TRBV25-1, with D unresolved. There are 12 residues in the CDR3. The V and J ends lost 3 bases and 10 bases respectively, with 12 bases between them. Germline V gene data show CDR1 as MGHDK and CDR2 as SYGVNS. DNA for the CDR3: TGTGCCAGCAGTGATCTGGGCATGGACTACACCTTC. This translates into CASSDLGMDYTF.

V gene TRBV5-1 combines with J gene TRBJ1-5; D remains ambiguous. Looked up from germline, CDR1 is SGHRS and CDR2 is YFSETQ. The CDR3 consists of 15 residues. Trimming removed 1 base from V and 2 bases from J, with 10 bases in between. The CDR3 sequence: CASSLTGVGNQPQHF. The CDR3 DNA reads as TGCGCCAGCAGCTTGACCGGGGTTGGCAATCAGCCCCAGCATTTT. The complete variable domain, with remaining parts taken from reference TRBV5-1 and TRBJ1-5, reads KAGVTQTPRYLIKTRGQQVTLSCSPISGHRSVSWYQQTPGQGLQFLFEYFSETQRNKGNFPGRFSGRQFSNSRSEMNVSTLELGDSALYLCASSLTGVGNQPQHFGDGTRLSIL.

The chain is built from TRBV5-1 and TRBJ2-2, with a weak D call TRBD1 (6 bases). CDR1 is SGHRS and CDR2 is YFSETQ in the germline V gene. The CDR3 is 14 amino acids. Trimming shortened V by 4 bases and J by 5 bases, and 12 bases separated the two germline ends. The CDR3 nucleotides read TGCGCCAGCAGCCCGTCAGGGGCTACCGGGGAGCTGTTTTTT. Translated: CASSPSGATGELFF.

The chain carries TRBV2 and TRBJ1-4; TRBD1 matches at 7 bases. This CDR3 has 15 amino acids. V trimming: 3 bases; J trimming: 4 bases; junction bases outside the gene matches: 5. CDR1 and CDR2 (germline): SNHLY, FYNNEI. The CDR3 coding sequence is TGTGCCAGCAGTGAGGAGACAGGGAGTAATGAAAAACTGTTTTTT. Residues: CASSEETGSNEKLFF.

This chain links TRBV7-3 with TRBJ2-3, with 12 bases identical to TRBD2. Trimming at V came to 5 bases and at J to 7 bases, leaving 7 bases not matched to a gene. Germline V CDR1 and CDR2: SGHTA, FQGTGA. The CDR3 extends over 15 amino acids. The CDR3 region is CASSQTSGGPYTQYF. CDR3 sequence (DNA): TGTGCCAGCAGCCAGACTAGCGGGGGTCCATATACGCAGTATTTT.

This rearrangement joins TRBV9 to TRBJ2-1, with 12 bases that match TRBD2. Unmatched junction bases numbered 8, after V lost 6 bases and J lost 7 bases. This CDR3 region has 15 residues. CDR1 is SGDLS, CDR2 YYNGEE, per germline. The CDR3 loop reads CASNPSGGDNNEQFF. As DNA, the CDR3 is TGTGCCAGCAACCCTAGCGGGGGGGACAATAATGAGCAGTTCTTC. Using reference TRBV9 and TRBJ2-1 for the parts outside the CDR3, the full variable domain is DSGVTQTPKHLITATGQRVTLRCSPRSGDLSVYWYQQSLDQGLQFLIQYYNGEERAKGNILERFSAQQFPDLHSELNLSSLELGDSALYFCASNPSGGDNNEQFFGPGTRLTVL.

J is TRBJ1-2 and V is TRBV5-5; 7 nucleotides match TRBD1. Germline CDR1 SGHKS, CDR2 YYEKEE (reference sequence). V shed 4 bases and J 0 bases; nucleotides not matched to a gene: 6. CDR3 length equals 15 residues. CDR3 loop: CASSAQGRANYGYTF. The CDR3 DNA follows: TGTGCCAGCAGCGCACAGGGGAGAGCTAACTATGGCTACACCTTC.

The rearrangement links TRBV14 to TRBJ1-6; 7 nucleotides agree with TRBD1. CDR1 SGHDN and CDR2 FVKESK come from the germline V gene. Unmatched junction bases numbered 8, after V lost 2 bases and J lost 7 bases. This CDR3 has 16 amino acids. The CDR3 region has the DNA TGTGCCAGCAGCCAACTCCGGGACAGCAGCAATTCACCCCTCCACTTT. Its translation is CASSQLRDSSNSPLHF.

The chain combines TRBV7-2 with TRBJ2-7, with 7 bases that match TRBD1. The J segment lost 4 bases and the V segment lost 3 bases, leaving 3 bases of the junction unmatched. The CDR3 loop spans 13 amino acids. Looked up from germline, CDR1 is SGHTA and CDR2 is FQGNSA. CDR3 in amino acids: CASSFGRGYEQYF. As DNA, the CDR3 is TGTGCCAGCAGCTTTGGCAGGGGGTACGAGCAGTACTTC. Based on the CDR3 plus reference TRBV7-2 and TRBJ2-7, the full variable domain is GAGVSQSPSNKVTEKGKDVELRCDPISGHTALYWYRQSLGQGLEFLIYFQGNSAPDKSGLPSDRFSAERTGGSVSTLTIQRTQQEDSAVYLCASSFGRGYEQYFGPGTRLTVT.